These 24 T cell receptor beta chains originate from one sample sequenced in a study of T cell responses to AZD1222 COVID-19 vaccine. Repertoires were generated with immunoSEQ multiplex PCR, while TCRdb's copy carries only in-frame clones and drops some. The sample comprises 150,000 or so clones, roughly 90% of which are singletons, and 1.4% rests with the top ten. The material sequenced was peripheral blood, taken on day 0 of AZD1222 vaccination. These receptor sequences come from an adult in good health.

The J gene is TRBJ1-1, the V gene TRBV12-3 or TRBV12-4; maybe TRBD1 (6 bases). CDR3 size: 13 residues. The V gene lost 10 bases and the J gene lost 5 bases, with 17 bases spanning the gap. CDR3 DNA: TGTGCCACCCAGAAGGGGGGAGGGACTGAAGCTTTCTTT. This translates into CATQKGGGTEAFF.

The chain has TRBV11-1 and TRBJ1-1; D not certain. V was trimmed by 6 bases and J by 1 base, leaving 9 bases between them. Germline V CDR1 and CDR2: SGHAT, FQDESV (reference sequence). The CDR3 consists of 13 residues. CDR3 coding DNA: TGTGCCAGCAGTCCCTTGGGGAACACTGAAGCTTTCTTT. Protein: CASSPLGNTEAFF.

CDR3 nucleotides: TGTGCCTGGAGCACAGGGCGAGACACTGAAGCTTTCTTT. Translating it yields CAWSTGRDTEAFF. V gene TRBV30 combines with J gene TRBJ1-1; D might be TRBD1 (6 bases). Germline lookup yields CDR1 GTSNPN and CDR2 SVGIG (reference sequence). This CDR3 is 13 amino acids long. The V end was cut by 3 bases, the J end by 3 bases, with 11 bases between.

The chain has TRBV7-9 and TRBJ2-7, with D perhaps TRBD2 (6 bases). The germline gives CDR1 SEHNR, CDR2 FQNEAQ (reference sequence). CDR3 length equals 14 residues. Trimming cost V 5 bases and J 7 bases, with 18 bases left between them. DNA of the CDR3: TGTGCCAGCAGCCCCCGGCCAAACGCGGGGGAGCAGTACTTC. This translates into CASSPRPNAGEQYF.

The chain recombines TRBV3-1 (or the pseudogene TRBV3-2) with TRBJ1-2; 11 bases are shared with TRBD1. This CDR3 comprises 15 residues. Germline CDR1 is LGHDT and CDR2 is YNNKEL (reference sequence). J gave up 6 bases and V 4 bases, and 7 bases lay outside the gene matches. The CDR3 spells CASSRPGQGADGYTF. For the CDR3, the DNA is TGTGCCAGCAGCCGCCCCGGACAGGGGGCCGATGGCTACACCTTC.

The V gene is TRBV27, the J gene TRBJ1-4; D not resolved. The CDR3 covers 13 residues. Trimming left V 1 base short and J 5 bases short, with 5 bases between. CDR1 MNHEY and CDR2 SMNVEV come from the germline V gene (reference sequence). CDR3 sequence reads: CASSLYRNEKLFF. For the CDR3, the DNA is TGTGCCAGCAGTTTATATCGGAATGAAAAACTGTTTTTT.

The chain couples TRBV10-3 to TRBJ1-3; D uncertain. The CDR3 totals 15 residues. V shed 6 bases and J shed 4 bases, with 16 bases lying between them. Germline CDR1 is ENHRY and CDR2 is SYGVKD. The CDR3 sequence is CAISAAEGGGNTIYF. As DNA, the CDR3 is TGTGCCATCAGCGCCGCGGAGGGAGGGGGAAACACCATATATTTT.

A few counts support this clone. V gene TRBV2 combines with J gene TRBJ1-1, with TRBD1 as a possible D gene (5 bases). CDR3 size: 16 residues. Germline loops: CDR1 SNHLY, CDR2 FYNNEI. The V end was cut by 3 bases, the J end by 5 bases, with 19 bases between. The CDR3 DNA follows: TGTGCCAGCAGTGACGACCACAGGCGGAGTTCTACTGAAGCTTTCTTT. Amino acids: CASSDDHRRSSTEAFF. The full variable domain, completed using reference TRBV2 and TRBJ1-1, is EPEVTQTPSHQVTQMGQEVILRCVPISNHLYFYWYRQILGQKVEFLVSFYNNEISEKSEIFDDQFSVERPDGSNFTLKIRSTKLEDSAMYFCASSDDHRRSSTEAFFGQGTRLTVV.

The genes are TRBV9 and TRBJ2-7, with TRBD2 identical over 8 bases. The CDR3 totals 15 residues. V was pared by 0 bases and J by 4 bases, with 6 bases of the junction left unmatched. Germline V gene sequence: CDR1 SGDLS, CDR2 YYNGEE. The CDR3 region is CASSVVSGGAYEQYF. The DNA of the CDR3 is TGTGCCAGCAGCGTAGTTTCGGGAGGGGCATACGAGCAGTACTTC.

V gene TRBV5-1 combines with J gene TRBJ2-1; 7 bases are shared with TRBD1. The CDR3 runs 15 residues. The V gene end was trimmed by 7 bases and the J gene end by 4 bases; junction bases not matched to a gene: 11. Germline CDR1 reads SGHRS; CDR2 reads YFSETQ. The CDR3 spells CASLKGDSLYNEQFF. The CDR3 DNA reads TGCGCCAGCCTCAAGGGGGACAGCCTATACAATGAGCAGTTCTTC.

The chain is built from TRBV11-2 and TRBJ1-2; 8 bases align to TRBD1. CDR3 length equals 13 residues. V lost 0 bases, J lost 10 bases, and 4 bases stayed unmatched. The germline gives CDR1 SGHAT, CDR2 FQNNGV. The CDR3 region has the DNA TGTGCCAGCAGCTTAGACGACAGGGGCATCTACACCTTC. Translated: CASSLDDRGIYTF. Full variable domain (missing parts from reference TRBV11-2 and TRBJ1-2): EAGVAQSPRYKIIEKRQSVAFWCNPISGHATLYWYQQILGQGPKLLIQFQNNGVVDDSQLPKDRFSAERLKGVDSTLKIQPAKLEDSAVYLCASSLDDRGIYTFGSGTRLTVV.

V gene TRBV29-1 combines with J gene TRBJ2-5; unclear D gene. The CDR3 covers 14 residues. Trimming removed 0 bases at V and 0 bases at J, with 8 bases between. Per the germline V gene, CDR1 is SQVTM and CDR2 is ANQGSEA. CDR3 sequence: CSVEDYRHQETQYF. The CDR3 bases are TGCAGCGTTGAAGATTACCGGCACCAAGAGACCCAGTACTTC.

The chain couples TRBV6-2 or TRBV6-3 to TRBJ2-2; 8 nucleotides line up with TRBD1. J lost 7 bases, V lost 6 bases, and 10 bases had no gene match. In germline, CDR1 is MNHEY, CDR2 SVGEGT. The CDR3 consists of 15 residues. DNA of the CDR3: TGTGCCAGCAGCCCGGACAGGGCGTCGGGCGGGGAGCTGTTTTTT. Its translation is CASSPDRASGGELFF.

The genes are TRBV7-6 and TRBJ1-1; TRBD1 might be the D (6 bases). The CDR3 is made up of 16 amino acids. The V end was cut by 5 bases, the J end by 0 bases, with 16 bases between. Germline CDR1 SGHVS, CDR2 FNYEAQ. CDR3 nucleotide sequence: TGTGCCAGCAGCCCAATGGGGGGGGCGGTGAACACTGAAGCTTTCTTT. This gives the protein CASSPMGGAVNTEAFF.

The table lists this clone with a count of one. This chain joins TRBV30 and TRBJ1-4, with D perhaps TRBD1 (5 bases). The CDR3 totals 16 residues. V lost 5 bases, J lost 0 bases, and 16 bases lay in between. CDR1 GTSNPN and CDR2 SVGIG come from the germline V gene (reference sequence). CDR3 residues: CAWSGTGGTTNEKLFF. CDR3 nucleotides: TGTGCCTGGTCAGGAACAGGAGGGACAACTAATGAAAAACTGTTTTTT. Combining the CDR3 with reference TRBV30 and TRBJ1-4 gives the whole variable domain SQTIHQWPATLVQPVGSPLSLECTVEGTSNPNLYWYRQAAGRGLQLLFYSVGIGQISSEVPQNLSASRPQDRQFILSSKKLLLSDSGFYLCAWSGTGGTTNEKLFFGSGTQLSVL.

In this sample, this clone turned up a few times. V and J are TRBV5-4 and TRBJ1-4; D gene unclear. V lost 0 bases to trimming and J lost 3 bases, with 12 bases between them. The CDR3 contains 16 residues. The germline V gene encodes CDR1 SGHNT and CDR2 YYREEE (reference sequence). CDR3 in amino acids: CASSLGAGVANEKLFF. CDR3 DNA: TGTGCCAGCAGCTTGGGGGCAGGAGTGGCTAATGAAAAACTGTTTTTT.

The chain joins TRBV11-2 to TRBJ2-1, with D maybe TRBD2 (5 bases). CDR1 and CDR2 from the germline V gene are SGHAT and FQNNGV. The CDR3 consists of 18 residues. The V gene lost 1 base and the J gene lost 0 bases, with 16 bases spanning the gap. Here the CDR3 DNA reads TGTGCCAGCAGCTTAGTTGGTTGGAGGAAAGTCTCCTACAATGAGCAGTTCTTC. Protein: CASSLVGWRKVSYNEQFF. The entire variable domain, with the rest obtained from reference TRBV11-2 and TRBJ2-1, is as follows: EAGVAQSPRYKIIEKRQSVAFWCNPISGHATLYWYQQILGQGPKLLIQFQNNGVVDDSQLPKDRFSAERLKGVDSTLKIQPAKLEDSAVYLCASSLVGWRKVSYNEQFFGPGTRLTVL.

The chain is built from TRBV9 and TRBJ2-5, with a weak D call TRBD1 (6 bases). The CDR3 has 15 residues. Germline CDR1 and CDR2: SGDLS and YYNGEE. The germline V and J ends were trimmed by 1 base and 2 bases, with 12 bases remaining between them. The CDR3 reads CASSVSDSRQETQYF. In nucleotides, the CDR3 is TGTGCCAGCAGCGTATCGGACAGTCGGCAAGAGACCCAGTACTTC.

The sample holds one count of this clone. This rearrangement joins TRBV5-6 to TRBJ1-6; D ambiguous. CDR3 length: 16 residues. The ends were cut back, 0 bases at V and 0 bases at J, with 7 bases in the middle. The germline gives CDR1 SGHDT, CDR2 YYEEEE. The CDR3 nucleotides read TGTGCCAGCAGCTTGGCAGAAAGCTCCTATAATTCACCCCTCCACTTT. This codes for CASSLAESSYNSPLHF.

This clone was seen just once. This chain joins TRBV24-1 and TRBJ2-1, with 8 bases that match TRBD1. In germline, CDR1 is KGHDR, CDR2 SFDVKD. V shed 3 bases, J shed 4 bases, and the junction held 7 bases outside the gene matches. This CDR3 is 16 amino acids long. The CDR3 sequence: CATSDPWTGPYNEQFF. For the CDR3, the DNA is TGTGCCACCAGTGATCCCTGGACAGGGCCTTACAATGAGCAGTTCTTC.

Here the CDR3 reads CASSPLPDRDEGYTF. CDR3 in DNA: TGTGCCAGCTCACCCCTTCCTGACAGGGATGAGGGCTACACCTTC. The chain is built from TRBV18 and TRBJ1-2; TRBD1 matches 7 bases. The CDR3 totals 15 residues. The junction had 12 bases not matched to a gene; V was cut back by 3 bases and J by 8 bases. The germline V gene has CDR1 KGHSH and CDR2 LQKENI.

The rearrangement joins TRBV27 to TRBJ1-1; TRBD1 aligns across 8 bases. The CDR3 extends over 14 amino acids. Germline V CDR1 and CDR2: MNHEY, SMNVEV (reference sequence). Trimming removed 2 bases from V and 2 bases from J; junction bases left unmatched: 1. CDR3 sequence reads: CASSLGQGNTEAFF. The CDR3 nucleotides read TGTGCCAGCAGTTTAGGACAGGGTAACACTGAAGCTTTCTTT.

The chain couples TRBV6-5 to TRBJ1-1; TRBD1 aligns across 7 bases. In germline, CDR1 is MNHEY, CDR2 SVGAGI. The CDR3 has 15 residues. J gave up 3 bases and V 5 bases, and 9 bases lay outside the gene matches. The CDR3 nucleotides read TGTGCCAGCAGTCGCAGACAGGGTTGGGACACTGAAGCTTTCTTT. Translating gives CASSRRQGWDTEAFF.

The gene calls are TRBV21-1 and TRBJ2-7; the table gives TRBD1 as D, unverified against the DNA. TRBV21-1 is assigned pseudogene status. The CDR3 is 15 residues long. CDR3 loop: CASSNFPGQQSEQYF. DNA of the CDR3: TGTGCCAGCAGCAATTTTCCGGGACAGCAAAGTGAGCAGTACTTC.